Listed below are T cell receptor beta chains from one sample, sequenced in a study of intratumoral heterogeneity in liver cancer. Sequenced by immunoSEQ multiplex PCR; TCRdb stores in-frame clones only, minus some. Counted here are 20,000 to 25,000 clones, around 75% occurring once; the ten biggest clones make up 17%. The material was tumor-adjacent normal tissue, obtained before any cancer treatment. The source of these receptors is a woman between 65 and 79 years old with hepatocellular carcinoma. Each CDR3 is given with its conserved first and last residue. D genes are given only for firm matches. Clone size is given for some rows only: seen once, a few or many times, or a class if the clone is expanded.

D | J | V | size | DNA | CDR3
- | TRBJ2-5 | TRBV3-1/TRBV3-2 | - | TGTGCCAGCAGCCTGGGACTACAGGGCCTCCAAGAGACCCAGTACTTC | CASSLGLQGLQETQYF
- | TRBJ2-5 | TRBV28 | few | TGTGCCAGCAGTTCTAACCAAAGGGGAAAAGAGACCCAGTACTTC | CASSSNQRGKETQYF
- | TRBJ2-5 | TRBV12-3/TRBV12-4 | few | TGTGCCAGCGGCGGGCAAGGTTTCGTGACCCAGTACTTC | CASGGQGFVTQYF
TRBD2 | TRBJ2-7 | TRBV3-1/TRBV3-2 | - | TGTGCCAGCAGCGACTCTAGCGGGAGTTCCCACGAGCAGTACTTC | CASSDSSGSSHEQYF
- | TRBJ2-2 | TRBV6-5 | - | TGTGCCAGCGGTCAGGTTCGATTAGGGGAGCTGTTTTTT | CASGQVRLGELFF
- | TRBJ2-1 | TRBV2 | - | TGTGCCAGCAGTGAATCTAGCCCTTTCTTC | CASSESSPFF
- | TRBJ2-1 | TRBV6-5 | few | TGTGCCAGCACCCTTGGGGGGGGCGCTTATAATGAGCAGTTCTTC | CASTLGGGAYNEQFF
TRBD1 | TRBJ1-2 | TRBV28 | once | TGTGCCAGCAGTTTTCGGGACAGGCATCGCTATGGCTACACCTTC | CASSFRDRHRYGYTF
TRBD2 | TRBJ2-3 | TRBV28 | - | TGTGCCAGCAGTTACAGCGGCGGGAGCGGAGATACGCAGTATTTT | CASSYSGGSGDTQYF
- | TRBJ1-1 | TRBV25-1 | once | TGTGCCAGCAGTCGGGAAGGATGGGCTGAAGCTTTCTTT | CASSREGWAEAFF
TRBD1 | TRBJ2-1 | TRBV5-1 | - | TGCGCCAGCAGCTCAGATCCGAAGGGGGCGTCCTACAATGAGCAGTTCTTC | CASSSDPKGASYNEQFF
TRBD1 | TRBJ1-2 | TRBV3-1/TRBV3-2 | - | TGTGCCAGCAGTCTAAACAGGGGGATAAACTATGGCTACACCTTC | CASSLNRGINYGYTF
- | TRBJ2-1 | TRBV28 | once | TGTGCCAGCAGTCGGACGGAAAATGAGCAGTTCTTC | CASSRTENEQFF
- | TRBJ2-7 | TRBV5-1 | few | TGCGCCAGCAGCGCAAGAAATCGGGGGTACGAGCAGTACTTC | CASSARNRGYEQYF
- | TRBJ2-7 | TRBV12-3/TRBV12-4 | - | TGTGCCAGCAGTTTGTGGCAGGGCTACGAGCAGTACTTC | CASSLWQGYEQYF
- | TRBJ1-2 | TRBV30 | - | TGTGCCTGGAGTTCTGACGATAGAGCGTACTATGGCTACACCTTC | CAWSSDDRAYYGYTF
- | TRBJ2-1 | TRBV30 | - | TGTGCCTGGCGGGGCAGGGCGCGGTCGGGCGAGCAGTTCTTC | CAWRGRARSGEQFF
TRBD2 | TRBJ2-1 | TRBV4-1 | - | TGCGCCAGCAGCAGACTAGCGGGAGCCAATGAGCAGTTCTTC | CASSRLAGANEQFF
TRBD1 | TRBJ2-5 | TRBV2 | - | TGTGCCAGCATCTTACAGGGGTGGGAGACCCAGTACTTC | CASILQGWETQYF
- | TRBJ1-6 | TRBV7-9 | medium-sized | TGTGCCAGCAGCCCAGCCCCTAATTCACCCCTCCACTTT | CASSPAPNSPLHF
- | TRBJ2-1 | TRBV27 | - | TGTGCCAGCAGTTTAGTCAGTGGGAGGATGGATGAGCAGTTCTTC | CASSLVSGRMDEQFF
- | TRBJ1-5 | TRBV5-5 | - | TGTGCCAGCAGCTTGGGGGGCTTGACTCAGCCCCAGCATTTT | CASSLGGLTQPQHF
- | TRBJ2-7 | TRBV29-1 | few | TGCAGCGTTGGAAGGGGTTCCTACGAGCAGTACTTC | CSVGRGSYEQYF
TRBD2 | TRBJ2-3 | TRBV19 | - | TGTGCCAGTACGGCAGCGGGGATCACAGATACGCAGTATTTT | CASTAAGITDTQYF
- | TRBJ2-1 | TRBV5-1 | - | TGCGCCAGCAGCTTGGTTGCCTATGAGCAGTTCTTC | CASSLVAYEQFF
TRBD2 | TRBJ2-7 | TRBV2 | few | TGTGCCAGCAGTCTAGCGGGAGGGCACGAGCAGTACTTC | CASSLAGGHEQYF
- | TRBJ2-7 | TRBV5-1 | - | TGCGCCAGCAGCGCAACTACTTACGAGCAGTACTTC | CASSATTYEQYF
- | TRBJ1-1 | TRBV30 | - | TGTGCCTGGGCCGACAGGCACTTGCGGAACACTGAAGCTTTCTTT | CAWADRHLRNTEAFF
TRBD2 | TRBJ2-3 | TRBV2 | - | TGTGCCAGCACTTCTAGCGGGAGCCCAGATACGCAGTATTTT | CASTSSGSPDTQYF
- | TRBJ1-2 | TRBV30 | - | TGTGCCGTAAGTAAACAGGGTGTCGGCTATGGCTACACCTTC | CAVSKQGVGYGYTF
TRBD1 | TRBJ2-7 | TRBV27 | - | TGTGCCAGCAGAAGGACAGGACGATACGAGCAGTACTTC | CASRRTGRYEQYF
TRBD2 | TRBJ2-3 | TRBV14 | - | TGTGCCAGCAGCCAAGATTGGGCTAGCGGCTTCACAGATACGCAGTATTTT | CASSQDWASGFTDTQYF
- | TRBJ2-7 | TRBV5-1 | - | TGCGCCAGCAGCCCTTCAGGGGGGAGAAAAGTCTACGAGCAGTACTTC | CASSPSGGRKVYEQYF
- | TRBJ2-1 | TRBV27 | - | TGTGCCAGCAGTTTATCGAGGGGACTCCTAAATGAGCAGTTCTTC | CASSLSRGLLNEQFF
- | TRBJ1-1 | TRBV2 | few | TGTGCCAGCAGTGAAGTCGGTTACGCTGAAGCTTTCTTT | CASSEVGYAEAFF